The sequence of this T cell receptor beta chain was determined in a study of cytomegalovirus exposure and HLA in healthy donors (dated 2017 in TCRdb). With regard to the full study: In an earlier analysis of 450 to 750 of the donors, approximately 260 Gb of sequence data and roughly 100 million unique TCR beta sequences from about 180 million T cells were reported. An early release covering roughly 640 HLA-typed donors comprised about 300 gigabases of sequencing data and around 80 million unique TCR sequences. Among the roughly 400 genotyped donors, under 90% belonged to the genetic ancestry cluster associated with self-reported Caucasian donors. The study was designed to test whether signatures of past pathogen exposure could be identified by cataloging public T cell receptors. Using immunosequencing, the study profiled T cell repertoires from about 610 subjects and related those repertoires to cytomegalovirus serostatus. Besides the first cohort of roughly 700 subjects, a separate validation cohort made up of roughly 120 different subjects was used. To predict cytomegalovirus infection status, the study brought together high-throughput TCR immunosequencing, statistical association of individual TCRs with disease status, and machine learning. A later analysis re-analyzed previously published TCR beta repertoires from several hundred donors and added high-resolution HLA genotyping to study TCR occurrence patterns. In the later analysis, no new phenotypic data were used to find candidate immune exposures; instead, reliance was placed on TCR beta sequences and their occurrence across donors. In an earlier analysis of about 590 of the donors, high-throughput TCR beta sequencing was used to judge whether each TCR beta V gene segment behaved as functional or pseudogenic. Donor age, sex, ethnicity and CMV serostatus were collected together with the repertoire data. A later genetic analysis used genome-wide SNP genotypes for about three fifths of the 666 donors, treating that subset as a discovery cohort. Every repertoire in the discovery cohort had been generated on one and the same sequencing platform. Both class I and class II loci were covered by HLA typing, at four-digit resolution. The number of donors typed differed by locus, with 629-630 for A, B, C, DRB1 and DQB1, around 500 for DQA1, about 610 for DPA1, and about 450 for DPB1. A handful of DR-DQ haplotypes were handled as single units for association and clustering because linkage in the cohort was strong. Among some 400 genotyped donors of the cohort, an average of approximately 240,000 unique TCR beta nucleotide sequences was sequenced per donor, of which 15% to 20% were non-productive. Study-wide conclusions, independent of this receptor: A further reported finding was that TCR beta sequences accurately predicted the HLA-A and HLA-B alleles for most subjects in the first cohort. Because counts were too low, seventeen rarely observed V segments, including chromosome 9 orphons, were excluded from the earlier analysis of a few hundred of the donors. Because some donors lacked HLA typing at each locus, the association tests relied only on the typed subset. Correlated functional status among segregating V segments might be attributable to linkage disequilibrium, but an unknown experimental factor could not be ruled out. A later analysis found that TCR association rates varied across HLA loci, with DRB1 alleles showing the most associated TCRs and HLA-C alleles the fewest. The 87-base-pair reads could not distinguish some IMGT-functional V segments, including TRBV6-2 and TRBV6-3, so those segments were excluded. A cluster of highly shared sequence variants was judged likely to be a technical artifact of the sequencing pipeline. In a later analysis, several top co-occurrence clusters were reported to appear linked to parvovirus B19, influenza, CMV and Epstein-Barr virus. The study listed over 150 TCR beta chains as associated with cytomegalovirus. The authors suggested that the approach could potentially be generalized to other disease states and immunological phenotypes. An association between a missense DCLRE1C variant and V-gene and J-gene trimming of TCR beta chains was found in a later genetic analysis and replicated in an independent cohort. When HLA alleles, especially DR and DQ, strongly co-occurred, TCR associations were difficult to assign to individual alleles. Compared with equally common non-associated chains, HLA-associated TCR beta chains in a later analysis were more clonally expanded and had lower generation probabilities. For the cohort, immune exposure information was limited to CMV serostatus. In an earlier analysis of approximately 590 of the donors, most TCR beta V segments were observed in productive rearrangements about 87% or about 30% of the time, broadly matching IMGT annotations. A few of the identified cytomegalovirus-associated TCR beta chains were confirmed in vitro to be specific for cytomegalovirus antigens. Most TCR sequences were seen in very few donors, while some public TCRs were found in many individuals. In a later analysis, most CMV-associated TCR beta chains were found to appear HLA-restricted, with HLA associations seemingly driven largely by CMV exposure. According to a later genetic analysis, donors in an Asian-associated ancestry cluster had fewer N-insertions in productive TCRs than the roughly 670-donor mean. Presence/absence analyses assumed roughly uniform sequencing depth across donors, an assumption that may not hold. In a later analysis, around 15,000 TCR beta sequences were associated with specific HLA alleles at a false discovery rate of 0.05. In both the original and validation cohorts, the classifier was reported to diagnose cytomegalovirus status with high specificity and sensitivity. This cohort had only TCR beta chains sequenced, and the lack of alpha or paired-chain data limited which features could be detected.

The method behind the library was the immunoSEQ multiplex PCR assay. For the multiplex PCR, a mixture combining 60 forward primers for TCR Vbeta segments and 13 reverse primers for TCR Jbeta segments was used. The CDR3 region of rearranged TCR beta genes was amplified from genomic DNA by a multiplex PCR assay. The amplified TCR beta libraries were sequenced on the Illumina HiSeq System as 87-base-pair reads. In the authors' own workflow: In a later analysis, some 80 million unique TCR beta chains were counted across the 650 to 700 repertoires, and roughly 10 million of these chains were shared by at least two donors. A nearest-neighbor algorithm error-corrected the raw reads and collapsed the reads into unique sequences, merging closely related sequences to remove PCR and sequencing errors. V, D and J gene segments were assigned by aligning CDR3 sequences to IMGT reference sequences. Each retained sequence needed at least a six-nucleotide match to both a V gene segment and a J gene segment. Rearrangements were classified as productive when the CDR3 lacked stop codons and remained in frame with V and J, and all other rearrangements were classified as non-productive. CDR3 was defined by IMGT convention, running from the second conserved V-encoded cysteine to the conserved J-encoded phenylalanine. Sequences without an unambiguous match to a single V gene segment were excluded from the earlier analysis of approximately 560 of the donors. An earlier analysis of roughly 590 of the donors called V segments functional above 56.7% productive rearrangements and segregating when the between-donor standard deviation exceeded 5%. A statistical classification framework was developed to diagnose cytomegalovirus status using the catalog of TCR beta chain sequences. In a later analysis, V and J genes were assigned by comparing TCR nucleotide sequences against IMGT/GENE-DB human TR gene sequences. In a later analysis, CDR3 sequences and most-parsimonious VDJ recombination scenarios were assigned using the TCRdist pipeline. In a later analysis, each TCR beta chain was defined by its CDR3 amino acid sequence together with its V-gene family, and reads lacking a unique V-gene family were excluded. In a later analysis, nearly 600 highly shared, low-generation-probability nucleotide sequences were removed to address suspected cross-contamination and a sequencing artifact. In a later analysis, a clonal expansion index was calculated for each public chain from normalized within-repertoire ranks of inferred template counts. Generation probabilities in a later analysis came from a VDJ recombination model fitted to out-of-frame rearrangements, and those results were checked against IGoR. A later analysis scored TCR-TCR, TCR-HLA and TCR-CMV co-occurrence with hypergeometric tests, applying a repertoire-size bias correction to TCR pairs. To estimate false discovery rates, a later analysis permuted the HLA or CMV assignments 20 times. A later analysis grouped co-occurring TCRs with DBSCAN, adding TCRdist sequence similarity when clustering within HLA-allele-positive subsets. For co-occurrence clustering, repertoires with fewer than 30,000 or more than 120,000 public chains were excluded, along with five repertoires with anomalous nucleotide sharing. TCRdb obtained this table from immuneACCESS and retained in-frame rearrangements with V and J assigned. These tables miss some clones; where compared with another copy, unresolved V genes account for less than half of the shortfall, and the remainder is unexplained. Clone size and the V and J calls come from that table; the DNA yielded D and trimming. Counted in this sample were roughly 180,000 clones; approximately 80% of them appeared once. Of the sample, around 4.1% is held by the ten largest clones.

The cohort was made up of 666 healthy bone marrow donors. All cohort members were sampled while nominally healthy, although unrecorded immune exposures were likely present. The donor was CMV seropositive and was included in the group of 250 to 300 seropositive cohort members. A peripheral blood sample was collected from each donor, and TCR beta sequencing was performed on peripheral blood mononuclear cells. Genomic DNA extraction from the blood cell samples was performed with the Qiagen DNeasy Blood Extraction Kit. Comments on this clone: The specificity of this receptor is unknown. There are no base qualities to consult, and no much larger clone falls within one base.

Clipping removes 1 base from V and 0 bases from J, with 0 as the unmatched junction base count. The CDR3 has 15 amino acids, counting the end cysteine and phenylalanine. Kept here is only the CDR3 DNA, which spans 45 bases and is read in frame from base 1. CDR1 and CDR2, per the germline V gene, are LGHNA and YNFKEQ. The chain links TRBV4-2 with TRBJ2-1; TRBD2 agrees with 7 junctional bases. The source is a woman aged 50 to 60 in good health and CMV-seropositive. The sequenced sample consisted of PBMCs. The nucleotide sequence reads as follows: TGTGCCAGCAGCCAAGGGACTAGCTCCTACAATGAGCAGTTCTTC. This encodes CASSQGTSSYNEQFF.